The 27 T cell receptor beta chains given below trace back to one sample, sequenced in a study of blood T cells in healthy people across ages. Next came a second PCR, run for roughly 6 to 11 cycles, which used a sample-barcoded 5' primer along with a J-beta primer mix. MiXCR was run by TCRdb on the 5' RACE reads, yielding one entry per CDR3 protein. The sample records some 880,000 distinct CDR3 sequences, around 36% being singletons. Sequenced sample: blood. These receptors were obtained from a man aged 18 to 30 in good health.

The chain joins TRBV20-1 to TRBJ1-1, with D unclear. The germline gives CDR1 DFQATT, CDR2 SNEGSKA (reference sequence). V was clipped by 5 bases and J by 1 base, with 11 bases between them. CDR3 length equals 13 residues. CDR3 region: CSAPKPGNTEAFF. In DNA, the CDR3 is TGCAGTGCTCCAAAACCTGGGAACACTGAAGCTTTCTTT.

V usage is TRBV12-3 or TRBV12-4 and J usage is TRBJ1-2, with D hard to call. CDR3 length: 12 residues. Between the trimmed V and J ends, which lost 1 base and 11 bases, there was a span of 11 bases. As DNA, the CDR3 is TGTGCCAGCAGTTTAGTCCCTTCGCTGTACACCTTC. This encodes CASSLVPSLYTF.

This clonotype occurred a few times. This chain connects TRBV9 to TRBJ1-1; no clear D. Trimming left V 0 bases short and J 1 base short, with 7 bases between. CDR1 SGDLS and CDR2 YYNGEE come from the germline V gene. This CDR3 spans 14 amino acids. The CDR3, as DNA: TGTGCCAGCAGCGTAGCGTTGTCGAACACTGAAGCTTTCTTT. Amino acids: CASSVALSNTEAFF.

This rearrangement joins TRBV10-3 to TRBJ2-1; D remains unclear. The CDR3 contains 12 residues. Germline V gives CDR1 ENHRY, CDR2 SYGVKD. The V and J ends lost 5 bases and 7 bases respectively, with 9 bases between them. CDR3 in amino acids: CAISPGQNEQFF. The CDR3 DNA reads as TGTGCCATCAGTCCGGGCCAAAATGAGCAGTTCTTC.

J is TRBJ2-1 and V is TRBV4-2, with D perhaps matching TRBD1 (5 bases). The germline V and J ends were trimmed by 5 bases and 5 bases, with 13 bases remaining between them. The CDR3 is made up of 14 amino acids. Germline V gene lookup returns CDR1 LGHNA and CDR2 YNFKEQ. The CDR3 reads CASSSPKDNNEQFF. DNA for the CDR3: TGTGCCAGCAGCAGCCCAAAGGACAACAATGAGCAGTTCTTC.

The rearrangement uses TRBV7-2 and TRBJ2-1, with 8 bases that match TRBD2. The CDR3 has 12 residues. Germline V gives CDR1 SGHTA, CDR2 FQGNSA. With V trimmed by 1 base and J by 15 bases, 5 bases remained unmatched. The CDR3 nucleotides are TGTGCCAGCAGCTTAGGTCCTAGCGGGTTGTTCTTC. Residues: CASSLGPSGLFF. Complete variable domain (other parts from reference TRBV7-2 and TRBJ2-1): GAGVSQSPSNKVTEKGKDVELRCDPISGHTALYWYRQSLGQGLEFLIYFQGNSAPDKSGLPSDRFSAERTGGSVSTLTIQRTQQEDSAVYLCASSLGPSGLFFGPGTRLTVL.

This clonotype was counted many times. The chain recombines TRBV12-3 or TRBV12-4 with TRBJ2-1; a weak D match, TRBD2 (6 bases). With 6 bases removed from V and 4 bases from J, the gap between germline ends came to 7 bases. The CDR3 sequence is 12 residues long. CDR3 sequence: CASRGGYNEQFF. The CDR3 region has the DNA TGTGCCAGCAGGGGGGGTTACAATGAGCAGTTCTTC.

This chain links TRBV15 with TRBJ1-5; D not certain. V lost 0 bases and J 6 bases, leaving 9 bases between the germline ends. CDR3 length: 14 amino acids. Germline V gene sequence: CDR1 LNHNV, CDR2 YYDKDF (reference sequence). For the CDR3, the DNA is TGTGCCACCAGCAGAGACCCTTTTTTTCAGCCCCAGCATTTT. The encoded protein is CATSRDPFFQPQHF.

J is TRBJ2-3 and V is TRBV6-2 or TRBV6-3; either TRBD1 or TRBD2 may supply D (6 bases each). Trimming pared 6 bases from V and 2 bases from J, leaving 15 bases between. Germline CDR1 reads MNHEY; CDR2 reads SVGEGT. This CDR3 has 15 amino acids. The CDR3 DNA follows: TGTGCCAGCAGCCACCGAGGGGGGCACACAGATACGCAGTATTTT. It codes for CASSHRGGHTDTQYF.

This clonotype has at least ten counts. The chain joins TRBV2 to TRBJ2-5, with D maybe TRBD1 (6 bases). Germline assignment: CDR1 SNHLY and CDR2 FYNNEI. With 8 bases removed from V and 5 bases from J, the gap between germline ends came to 12 bases. The CDR3 is made up of 12 amino acids. The CDR3 loop reads CASLQGLETQYF. The CDR3 DNA sequence: TGTGCCAGCCTACAGGGTTTGGAGACCCAGTACTTC.

This clonotype was observed a single time. The junction and the germline gene differ at one end; a read error may be behind it. The CDR3 nucleotides read TGTGCCAGCATTTTACTTACTAGTGGCTACACCTTC. It codes for CASILLTSGYTF. The genes are TRBV12-3 or TRBV12-4 and TRBJ1-2; no definite D call. The CDR3 totals 12 residues.

This clonotype has ten or more counts. J is TRBJ2-3 and V is TRBV28; 13 bases align to TRBD2. V was pared by 4 bases and J by 3 bases, with 4 bases of the junction left unmatched. This CDR3 region has 16 residues. CDR1 MDHEN and CDR2 SYDVKM come from the germline V gene. CDR3: CASSSPTSGGTDTQYF. The CDR3 DNA reads as TGTGCCAGCAGTTCCCCGACTAGCGGGGGGACAGATACGCAGTATTTT.

The V and J genes are TRBV3-1 and TRBJ1-1; 7 nucleotides align to TRBD1. The CDR3 is 16 amino acids. The junction had 14 bases not matched to a gene; V was cut back by 3 bases and J by 7 bases. CDR1 and CDR2 (germline): LGHDT, YNNKEL (reference sequence). The CDR3 here is CASSHMTGRTSDEAFF. DNA for the CDR3: TGTGCCAGCAGCCATATGACAGGGAGAACCTCTGATGAAGCTTTCTTT. The full variable domain, in which reference TRBV3-1 and TRBJ1-1 provide the parts outside the CDR3, is DTAVSQTPKYLVTQMGNDKSIKCEQNLGHDTMYWYKQDSKKFLKIMFSYNNKELIINETVPNRFSPKSPDKAHLNLHINSLELGDSAVYFCASSHMTGRTSDEAFFGQGTRLTVV.

This clonotype turned up a few times. The gene calls are TRBV5-8 and TRBJ2-5, with D perhaps matching TRBD1 (6 bases). CDR1 and CDR2 (germline): SGHTS, YDEGEE. The V gene lost 7 bases and the J gene lost 2 bases, with 12 bases spanning the gap. This CDR3 is built from 13 residues. CDR3 sequence reads: CASRSGHQETQYF. In DNA form, the CDR3 reads TGTGCCAGCCGCTCGGGACATCAAGAGACCCAGTACTTC.

This clonotype was seen many times. This rearrangement joins TRBV2 to TRBJ1-1; D not certain. The CDR3 runs 12 residues. CDR1 SNHLY and CDR2 FYNNEI come from the germline V gene. Trimming stripped 8 bases from V and 5 bases from J, with 12 bases between. The CDR3 region has the DNA TGTGCCAGCCGGACGTCGGGTACTGAAGCTTTCTTT. Its protein product is CASRTSGTEAFF.

This clonotype was seen repeatedly, ten times or more. The V call is TRBV10-3, the J call TRBJ2-7, with a possible D match to TRBD1 (6 bases). This CDR3 has 15 amino acids. V lost 6 bases and J lost 5, with 20 bases in between. Germline CDR1 and CDR2: ENHRY and SYGVKD. CDR3 in amino acids: CAIRTNQTGYNEQYF. CDR3 DNA: TGTGCCATCAGGACGAACCAAACAGGGTACAACGAGCAGTACTTC.

V and J are TRBV6-5 and TRBJ1-1; TRBD1 might be the D (5 bases). Between the trimmed V and J ends, which lost 6 bases and 3 bases, there was a span of 11 bases. Germline V lookup: CDR1 MNHEY, CDR2 SVGAGI. The CDR3 is made up of 13 amino acids. CDR3 in DNA: TGTGCCAGCAGGGATAGGGGCTACACTGAAGCTTTCTTT. This encodes CASRDRGYTEAFF.

This clonotype has ten or more counts. The rearrangement uses TRBV4-1 and TRBJ2-3, with TRBD1 identical over 9 bases. CDR3 length equals 15 residues. Germline V gene data show CDR1 as MGHRA and CDR2 as YSYEKL. J was trimmed by 3 bases and V by 11 bases; bases with no gene match: 12. The CDR3 protein is CAAAGGTGLTDTQYF. CDR3 nucleotides: TGCGCCGCAGCAGGCGGGACAGGGTTAACAGATACGCAGTATTTT.

This clonotype was seen a few times. The V call is TRBV4-3, the J call TRBJ1-1; the D gene is possibly TRBD1 (6 bases). The CDR3 has 16 residues. Trimming took 1 base from V and 9 from J, leaving 21 bases between them. Germline CDR1 is LGHNA and CDR2 is YSLEER. The CDR3 reads CASSQAGGRRPTKAFF. CDR3 bases: TGCGCCAGCAGCCAAGCGGGGGGCAGGAGACCGACTAAAGCTTTCTTT.

This chain uses TRBV6-2 or TRBV6-3 with TRBJ1-6; D is unclear. Trimming left V 6 bases short and J 2 bases short, with 11 bases between. The CDR3 covers 15 residues. Germline assignment: CDR1 MNHEY and CDR2 SVGEGT. The CDR3 is CASSRGETYNSPLHF. In DNA form, the CDR3 reads TGTGCCAGCAGCCGCGGGGAAACCTATAATTCACCCCTCCACTTT.

This clonotype was seen more than once but under ten times. The rearrangement links TRBV20-1 to TRBJ1-5; tentative D call: TRBD1 (5 bases). The CDR3 has 13 amino acids. Trimming removed 4 bases at V and 7 bases at J, with 14 bases between. Germline V lookup: CDR1 DFQATT, CDR2 SNEGSKA (reference sequence). CDR3 sequence reads: CSATSGDLQPQHF. CDR3 coding DNA: TGCAGTGCTACCTCCGGGGACTTGCAGCCCCAGCATTTT.

The sample holds a few counts of this clonotype. This chain uses TRBV20-1 with TRBJ2-1; 11 nucleotides agree with TRBD2. V trimming: 6 bases; J trimming: 4 bases; junction bases outside the gene matches: 5. Looked up from germline, CDR1 is DFQATT and CDR2 is SNEGSKA (reference sequence). CDR3 length equals 14 residues. The CDR3 sequence is CSAPGTSGYNEQFF. The CDR3 region has the DNA TGCAGTGCCCCCGGGACTAGCGGATACAATGAGCAGTTCTTC.

This clonotype appeared a few times. CDR3 DNA sequence: TGTGCCAGCAGTCCCGGGATAGATACGCAGTATTTT. Translating gives CASSPGIDTQYF. J is TRBJ2-3 and V is TRBV7-2; TRBD2 is a possible D gene (5 bases). The germline V and J ends were trimmed by 6 bases and 5 bases, with 9 bases remaining between them. CDR1 and CDR2 from the germline V gene are SGHTA and FQGNSA. There are 12 residues in the CDR3.

The rearrangement joins TRBV13 to TRBJ1-1; 7 nucleotides agree with TRBD1. From germline, CDR1 is PRHDT and CDR2 FYEKMQ (reference sequence). Unmatched junction bases numbered 4, after V lost 6 bases and J lost 6 bases. CDR3 length: 12 residues. The CDR3 spells CASRGQGAEAFF. The CDR3 DNA is TGTGCCAGCAGGGGTCAGGGGGCTGAAGCTTTCTTT.

This rearrangement joins TRBV7-8 to TRBJ2-2; 8 bases match TRBD1. With 8 bases clipped from V and 1 base from J, the junction kept 9 bases outside the gene matches. Germline V lookup: CDR1 SGHVS, CDR2 FQNEAQ. This CDR3 has 16 residues. In DNA form, the CDR3 reads TGTGCCAGCGGGCTGACAGGGGCCTTGAACACCGGGGAGCTGTTTTTT. Residues: CASGLTGALNTGELFF.

The CDR3 reads CASSELGLSNQPQHF. The CDR3 nucleotides are TGTGCCAGCAGTGAATTGGGGTTAAGCAATCAGCCCCAGCATTTT. V and J are TRBV2 and TRBJ1-5; D is uncertain. Trimming removed 2 bases from V and 1 base from J, with 9 bases in between. The germline V gene encodes CDR1 SNHLY and CDR2 FYNNEI. This CDR3 is built from 15 residues.

V usage is TRBV6-1 and J usage is TRBJ1-4; D is undetermined. The CDR3 has 14 residues. The germline V gene has CDR1 MNHNS and CDR2 SASEGT. V was shortened by 4 bases and J by 4 bases, with 10 bases between the two germline ends. The CDR3 bases are TGTGCCAGCAGTGGATCCTCTTTTAATGAAAAACTGTTTTTT. Encoded protein: CASSGSSFNEKLFF.